These T cell receptor beta chains were read from a single sample in a study of control samples from healthy donors and cancer patients. The method was immunoSEQ multiplex PCR; TCRdb's version includes in-frame clones alone and lacks a portion of them. The data hold around 43,000 clones, with about 93% observed a single time. The material sequenced was blood. These TCRs come from a woman aged 50 to 60 in good health. CDR3s include the opening cysteine and the closing phenylalanine or tryptophan. D genes are given only for firm matches. Not all rows give a size; the values are once, few, many and, for expanded clones, a class.

>-|once|TRBJ2-1|TRBV28
TGTGCCAGCAGTGTCGAACTTTACAATGAGCAGTTCTTC
CASSVELYNEQFF
>TRBD2|-|TRBJ2-1|TRBV27
TGTGCCAGCAGTTTGTTAGCGGGGGGCGGGAGTGAGCAGTTCTTC
CASSLLAGGGSEQFF
>-|-|TRBJ2-3|TRBV9
TGTGCCAGCACCCTCTCGGGAGCAAGCACAGATACGCAGTATTTT
CASTLSGASTDTQYF
>-|-|TRBJ2-7|TRBV4-3
TGCGCCAGCAGCCAAGAAAACCGGTCGCCCTACGAGCAGTACTTC
CASSQENRSPYEQYF
>-|-|TRBJ1-4|TRBV5-5
TGTGCCAGCAGCCAGGGGATTAATGAAAAACTGTTTTTT
CASSQGINEKLFF
>-|-|TRBJ2-4|TRBV6-2/TRBV6-3
TGTGCCAGCAGCCCCGAGGGTTGGAGGCTATCCAAAAACATTCAGTACTTC
CASSPEGWRLSKNIQYF
>-|-|TRBJ1-4|TRBV27
TGTGCCAGTAAAAGGATCCAAAATGAAAAACTGTTTTTT
CASKRIQNEKLFF
>-|-|TRBJ2-1|TRBV9
TGTGCCAGCAGCGTGGAGGGGGCGTCCTACAATGAGCAGTTCTTC
CASSVEGASYNEQFF
>-|-|TRBJ1-5|TRBV29-1
TGCAGCGTTGTTCCGGGCGGGGGTCAGCCCCAGCATTTT
CSVVPGGGQPQHF
>-|-|TRBJ1-4|TRBV5-4
TGTGCCAGCAGCTTGGGGGGGCAGGGTGAAAAACTGTTTTTT
CASSLGGQGEKLFF
>-|-|TRBJ1-5|TRBV5-5
TGTGCCAGCAGCTTGGGCGAGGGGATCGGGAGGCCCCAGCATTTT
CASSLGEGIGRPQHF
>-|-|TRBJ1-4|TRBV20-1
TGCAGTGCTAGAGGAGCGGGAGAACTGTTTTTT
CSARGAGELFF
>TRBD1|-|TRBJ2-2|TRBV7-2
TGTGCCAGCAGCCTAAGAGACAGGGGGAACACCGGGGAGCTGTTTTTT
CASSLRDRGNTGELFF
>-|-|TRBJ2-1|TRBV7-2
TGTGCCAGCAGCTTAGAGGGCAGGGGCACCTACAATGAGCAGTTCTTC
CASSLEGRGTYNEQFF
>-|-|TRBJ2-7|TRBV4-2
TGTGCCAGCAGCCAAGATCGGGGAAGACTACGAACCTACGAGCAGTACTTC
CASSQDRGRLRTYEQYF
>-|once|TRBJ1-4|TRBV7-9
TGTGCCAGCAGCTTTTTACCCTCGCACGGGAGGGCAGGAGAACAACTGTTTTTT
CASSFLPSHGRAGEQLFF
>TRBD2|-|TRBJ2-5|TRBV7-2
TGTGCCAGCACTGGTAGCGGGGGGGGGACCCAGTACTTC
CASTGSGGGTQYF
>TRBD1|-|TRBJ2-7|TRBV18
TGTGCCAGCTCACCGGGACAGGGGATCGGCTACGAGCAGTACTTC
CASSPGQGIGYEQYF
>-|-|TRBJ2-7|TRBV29-1
TGCAGCGTTTCCAAGACAGCCTACGAGCAGTACTTC
CSVSKTAYEQYF
>-|-|TRBJ2-2|TRBV27
TGTGCCAGCTCGGGGTCGGGGGGCTACAGCGGGGAGCTGTTTTTT
CASSGSGGYSGELFF
>-|-|TRBJ2-7|TRBV6-2/TRBV6-3
TGTGCCAGCAGTTTCAGGGGTTCCTACTACGAGCAGTACTTC
CASSFRGSYYEQYF
>-|-|TRBJ1-2|TRBV29-1
TGCAGCGTCGCAACTCCTCATGGACAGTACTATGGCTACACCTTC
CSVATPHGQYYGYTF
>-|few|TRBJ1-1|TRBV4-1
TGCGCCAGCAGCGGACCCCTCAAAGGGACTGAAGCTTTCTTT
CASSGPLKGTEAFF
>-|once|TRBJ1-5|TRBV5-8
TGTGCCAGCAGCTTGGGCCGTCTGAGTCAGCCCCAGCATTTT
CASSLGRLSQPQHF
>-|-|TRBJ1-2|TRBV29-1
TGCACCACGAGGGCCGAAAGGAACTATGGCTACACCTTC
CTTRAERNYGYTF
>TRBD1|-|TRBJ1-2|TRBV13
TGTGCCAGCAGCCTGACAGGGAACTATGGCTACACCTTC
CASSLTGNYGYTF
>-|-|TRBJ1-4|TRBV7-9
TGTGCCAGCAGCTCACCATGGACAGTTCGGGGTAGTAATGAAAAACTGTTTTTT
CASSSPWTVRGSNEKLFF
>-|once|TRBJ2-7|TRBV5-1
TGCGCCAGCAGCTTGGTTGGGGGAAGGGCATACGAGCAGTACTTC
CASSLVGGRAYEQYF
>-|-|TRBJ2-6|TRBV30
TGTGCCTGGAGGGGGATCGGGGCCAACGTCCTGACTTTC
CAWRGIGANVLTF